This passage covers 21 T cell receptor beta chains from one sample sequenced in a study of T cells in tumors after PD-1 blockade. The method was immunoSEQ multiplex PCR; TCRdb's version includes in-frame clones alone and lacks a portion of them. The sample yields fewer than 55,000 clones, roughly 80% seen once. The source material was PBMCs, sampled before anti-PD-1 treatment. The receptors here all came from a human donor with basal cell carcinoma.

V gene TRBV28 combines with J gene TRBJ2-1, with TRBD2 identical over 9 bases. This CDR3 has 13 amino acids. The trim removed 11 bases at V and 3 bases at J, leaving 5 bases unmatched. Germline lookup yields CDR1 MDHEN and CDR2 SYDVKM. The CDR3 sequence: CAGGGANYNEQFF. For the CDR3, the DNA is TGTGCCGGCGGGGGGGCAAACTACAATGAGCAGTTCTTC.

CDR3 sequence (DNA): TGTGCCAGTAGTATAACAGGGCCTGGCAATCAGCCCCAGCATTTT. Protein product: CASSITGPGNQPQHF. The chain employs TRBV19 and TRBJ1-5; the D gene is possibly TRBD1 (6 bases). Trimming removed 2 bases from V and 2 bases from J, with 10 bases in between. This CDR3 has 15 amino acids. Germline lookup yields CDR1 LNHDA and CDR2 SQIVND (reference sequence). The full variable domain, in which reference TRBV19 and TRBJ1-5 provide the parts outside the CDR3, is DGGITQSPKYLFRKEGQNVTLSCEQNLNHDAMYWYRQDPGQGLRLIYYSQIVNDFQKGDIAEGYSVSREKKESFPLTVTSAQKNPTAFYLCASSITGPGNQPQHFGDGTRLSIL.

The chain employs TRBV15 and TRBJ2-7, with TRBD1 identical over 8 bases. Unmatched junction bases numbered 7, after V lost 3 bases and J lost 3 bases. Germline-derived CDR1 and CDR2 are LNHNV and YYDKDF (reference sequence). CDR3 size: 15 residues. The CDR3 DNA reads TGTGCCACCAGCAGGGATCCGGGACAGGTCTACGAGCAGTACTTC. Translated: CATSRDPGQVYEQYF.

This clone was seen once. This chain joins TRBV7-8 and TRBJ2-3; D not certain. Trimming took 2 bases from V and 0 from J, leaving 12 bases between them. Germline CDR1 reads SGHVS; CDR2 reads FQNEAQ. The CDR3 runs to 16 residues. CDR3 bases: TGTGCCAGCAGCTTATTCTCCCGTGCTAGCACAGATACGCAGTATTTT. It translates to CASSLFSRASTDTQYF.

The chain is built from TRBV7-2 and TRBJ1-6; 8 bases are shared with TRBD1. The junction had 11 bases not matched to a gene; V was cut back by 6 bases and J by 10 bases. The CDR3 runs 15 residues. CDR1 is SGHTA and CDR2 is FQGNSA in the germline V gene. The DNA for the CDR3 is TGTGCCAGCAGTCCCCGGGGACAGGCCAAATCACCCCTCCACTTT. The encoded protein is CASSPRGQAKSPLHF.

This clone showed up just once. The rearrangement joins TRBV4-2 to TRBJ2-1, with 16 bases identical to TRBD2. The V gene end was trimmed by 1 base and the J gene end by 2 bases; junction bases not matched to a gene: 5. Per the germline V gene, CDR1 is LGHNA and CDR2 is YNFKEQ. The CDR3 covers 19 residues. CDR3 residues: CASSQVIGTSGGAYNEQFF. The CDR3 bases are TGTGCCAGCAGCCAAGTTATAGGGACTAGCGGGGGGGCCTACAATGAGCAGTTCTTC.

V usage is TRBV15 and J usage is TRBJ1-5; TRBD1 is a possible D gene (5 bases). Germline CDR1 is LNHNV and CDR2 is YYDKDF (reference sequence). This CDR3 has 15 amino acids. The V gene lost 7 bases and the J gene lost 0 bases, with 13 bases spanning the gap. CDR3 in DNA: TGTGCCACCACCCCGACAGCTTATAGCAATCAGCCCCAGCATTTT. It translates to CATTPTAYSNQPQHF.

V and J are TRBV4-1 and TRBJ2-1; weak D call: TRBD1 (6 bases). V lost 1 base and J 4 bases, leaving 14 bases between the germline ends. CDR1 and CDR2 from the germline V gene are MGHRA and YSYEKL. This CDR3 spans 16 amino acids. The CDR3 DNA reads as TGCGCCAGCAGCCAAGTAGGTGGGACATTATACAATGAGCAGTTCTTC. As protein: CASSQVGGTLYNEQFF.

V is TRBV12-3 or TRBV12-4 and J is TRBJ1-1; a weak D match, TRBD1 (5 bases). CDR3 size: 12 residues. The germline V and J ends were trimmed by 8 bases and 8 bases, with 15 bases remaining between them. In nucleotides, the CDR3 is TGTGCCAGCTCACGGGGGATAGCCGAAGCTTTCTTT. Translation gives CASSRGIAEAFF.

The chain couples TRBV2 to TRBJ2-3; D not certain. CDR3 length: 11 amino acids. Germline-derived CDR1 and CDR2 are SNHLY and FYNNEI. V shed 2 bases and J shed 3 bases, with 0 bases lying between them. CDR3 DNA: TGTGCCAGCAGTGAAACAGATACGCAGTATTTT. Its protein is CASSETDTQYF.

The chain uses TRBV27 and TRBJ2-7, with TRBD2 as a possible D gene (5 bases). With 7 bases removed from V and 3 bases from J, the gap between germline ends came to 19 bases. In germline, CDR1 is MNHEY, CDR2 SMNVEV (reference sequence). This CDR3 is built from 15 residues. The CDR3 is CASKGVRNGDYEQYF. The CDR3 nucleotides read TGTGCCAGCAAAGGTGTTCGCAACGGGGACTACGAGCAGTACTTC.

V gene TRBV19 combines with J gene TRBJ1-5; 9 bases agree with TRBD1. Germline V gene lookup returns CDR1 LNHDA and CDR2 SQIVND (reference sequence). The CDR3 runs 16 residues. Unmatched junction bases numbered 7, after V lost 5 bases and J lost 2 bases. The CDR3 protein is CASSPRTGVGNQPQHF. CDR3 bases: TGTGCCAGTAGTCCGAGGACAGGGGTTGGCAATCAGCCCCAGCATTTT.

This clone showed up just a few times. The J gene is TRBJ1-2, the V gene TRBV6-6; no clear D gene. Germline V lookup: CDR1 MNHNY, CDR2 SVGAGI (reference sequence). The CDR3 totals 12 residues. V lost 5 bases and J lost 2, with 6 bases in between. CDR3 region: CASSPGNYGYTF. CDR3 nucleotide sequence: TGTGCCAGCAGTCCCGGGAACTATGGCTACACCTTC.

The chain couples TRBV6-6 to TRBJ2-7; weak D call: TRBD2 (6 bases). From germline, CDR1 is MNHNY and CDR2 SVGAGI (reference sequence). This CDR3 contains 13 residues. V dropped 7 bases and J dropped 3 bases, with 13 bases sitting between them. The CDR3 nucleotides read TGTGCCAGCACCCCACACGGGAGCTACGAGCAGTACTTC. Protein: CASTPHGSYEQYF.

The chain joins TRBV29-1 to TRBJ1-5; the D gene is possibly TRBD1 (6 bases). Trimming left V 6 bases short and J 0 bases short, with 12 bases between. CDR1 and CDR2 from the germline V gene are SQVTM and ANQGSEA. The CDR3 loop spans 14 amino acids. The CDR3, as DNA: TGCAGCGTCTCGGACAGAGTTAGCAATCAGCCCCAGCATTTT. Translated: CSVSDRVSNQPQHF.

The rearrangement links TRBV27 to TRBJ1-6; 9 bases fit TRBD1. The germline V gene encodes CDR1 MNHEY and CDR2 SMNVEV (reference sequence). The CDR3 extends over 15 amino acids. With V trimmed by 5 bases and J by 4 bases, 3 bases remained unmatched. The CDR3 here is CASSPDRGYNSPLHF. CDR3 DNA sequence: TGTGCCAGCAGTCCGGACAGGGGTTATAATTCACCCCTCCACTTT.

This clone occurred a few times. The chain has TRBV2 and TRBJ2-7; D gene unclear. CDR3 length: 16 amino acids. Looked up from germline, CDR1 is SNHLY and CDR2 is FYNNEI. The germline V and J ends were trimmed by 6 bases and 2 bases, with 20 bases remaining between them. The CDR3 sequence is CASSDRVRSGTYEQYF. CDR3 coding DNA: TGTGCCAGCAGCGACCGGGTAAGGTCCGGCACCTACGAGCAGTACTTC.

This clone occurred a few times. This sequence joins TRBV6-5 and TRBJ1-2, with D maybe TRBD1 (6 bases). The CDR3 loop spans 12 amino acids. CDR1 and CDR2 (germline): MNHEY, SVGAGI. V was clipped by 6 bases and J by 6 bases, with 11 bases between them. DNA for the CDR3: TGTGCCAGCAGAGCAGGGGAAGATGGCTACACCTTC. It translates to CASRAGEDGYTF.

The chain uses TRBV7-2 and TRBJ1-6, with D possibly matching TRBD1 (5 bases). Trimming removed 4 bases from V and 6 bases from J, with 22 bases in between. Germline-derived CDR1 and CDR2 are SGHTA and FQGNSA. This CDR3 region has 18 residues. The DNA for the CDR3 is TGTGCCAGCAGCTCCTTTGGGGTACGGGACGGACGTAATTCACCCCTCCACTTT. Amino acid sequence: CASSSFGVRDGRNSPLHF.

The chain carries TRBV13 and TRBJ2-1, with 10 nucleotides matching TRBD2. Germline values: CDR1 PRHDT, CDR2 FYEKMQ (reference sequence). V dropped 4 bases and J dropped 7; count of bases not matched to a gene: 7. The CDR3 is 15 amino acids. The CDR3 protein is CASSSVAGGVNEQFF. DNA of the CDR3: TGTGCCAGCAGCTCAGTAGCGGGGGGAGTGAATGAGCAGTTCTTC.

The chain joins TRBV18 to TRBJ1-1; a possible D gene is TRBD1 (5 bases). The CDR3 spans 13 residues. V lost 6 bases, J lost 1 base, and 9 bases lay in between. Germline V gene data show CDR1 as KGHSH and CDR2 as LQKENI. This chain's CDR3 is CASSKTENTEAFF. CDR3 DNA sequence: TGTGCCAGCTCTAAGACAGAGAACACTGAAGCTTTCTTT.